The 32 T cell receptor beta chains presented below share a single source sample, sequenced in a study of cytomegalovirus exposure and HLA in healthy donors. The PCR was carried out with 60 Vbeta primers and 13 Jbeta primers. Produced via immunoSEQ multiplex PCR; TCRdb's table is partial and in-frame only. The data contain 60,000 or so clones, 75% of them singletons. The sequencing sample was made of PBMCs. The receptors derive from a woman aged 40 to 50 in good health and CMV-seropositive.

V gene TRBV7-9 combines with J gene TRBJ1-2, with 9 positions matching TRBD1. The CDR3 consists of 16 residues. The V gene end was trimmed by 5 bases and the J gene end by 6 bases; junction bases not matched to a gene: 13. Germline CDR1 SEHNR, CDR2 FQNEAQ (reference sequence). The CDR3 coding sequence is TGTGCCAGCAGCCCTATACCGACGGACAGGGGAAATGGCTACACCTTC. Its protein is CASSPIPTDRGNGYTF.

V gene TRBV6-1 combines with J gene TRBJ1-5; 8 nucleotides match TRBD1. Germline V gives CDR1 MNHNS, CDR2 SASEGT. This CDR3 region has 13 residues. The ends lost 6 bases at V and 7 bases at J; junction bases unmatched: 5. The CDR3 DNA sequence: TGTGCCAGCAGCTCACAGGGGGACCAGCCCCAGCATTTT. It encodes CASSSQGDQPQHF.

This sequence joins TRBV29-1 and TRBJ2-2, with D maybe TRBD2 (6 bases). Trimming cost V 6 bases and J 0 bases, with 11 bases left between them. This CDR3 contains 14 residues. Germline CDR1 and CDR2: SQVTM and ANQGSEA. The CDR3 bases are TGCAGCGTCAGGAGGGCCCCGAACACCGGGGAGCTGTTTTTT. The encoded protein is CSVRRAPNTGELFF.

The gene calls are TRBV5-1 and TRBJ2-7, with 10 bases lining up with TRBD1. Per germline, CDR1 SGHRS and CDR2 YFSETQ. Losses at the gene ends were 6 bases for V and 5 bases for J; bases not matched to a gene: 11. The CDR3 covers 15 residues. The CDR3 region has the DNA TGCGCCAGCACCACCGGGACAGGGGTTTTTAACGAGCAGTACTTC. It is translated as CASTTGTGVFNEQYF.

This clone was detected once. The chain is built from TRBV5-1 and TRBJ2-3, with 7 nucleotides matching TRBD2. The J segment lost 2 bases and the V segment lost 4 bases, leaving 7 bases of the junction unmatched. The CDR3 is 15 residues long. Germline V lookup: CDR1 SGHRS, CDR2 YFSETQ. The CDR3 loop is CASSRSGANTDTQYF. CDR3 coding DNA: TGCGCCAGCAGCCGGAGCGGGGCTAACACAGATACGCAGTATTTT.

This chain links TRBV13 with TRBJ1-6; D is perhaps TRBD1 (6 bases). CDR3 length equals 14 residues. With 0 bases removed from V and 10 bases from J, the gap between germline ends came to 10 bases. Germline CDR1 reads PRHDT; CDR2 reads FYEKMQ (reference sequence). This CDR3 is CASSLGQGESPLHF. As DNA, the CDR3 is TGTGCCAGCAGCTTAGGACAGGGAGAGTCACCCCTCCACTTT.

This chain uses TRBV10-3 with TRBJ1-5, with D possibly TRBD1 on 5 matching bases. The CDR3 is 16 amino acids. Trimming pared 3 bases from V and 3 bases from J, leaving 15 bases between. The germline V gene has CDR1 ENHRY and CDR2 SYGVKD. As DNA, the CDR3 is TGTGCCATCAGTGATCAGGGTCGGGGGACCAATCAGCCCCAGCATTTT. It yields the protein CAISDQGRGTNQPQHF.

This clone was seen only a few times. The V call is TRBV9, the J call TRBJ2-5, with TRBD1 matching over 10 bases. The J segment lost 5 bases and the V segment lost 2 bases, leaving 6 bases of the junction unmatched. The CDR3 runs 15 residues. Germline CDR1 SGDLS, CDR2 YYNGEE. The CDR3, as DNA: TGTGCCAGCAGCGTCGGGACAGGGGCCGGGGAGACCCAGTACTTC. The encoded protein is CASSVGTGAGETQYF.

The chain joins TRBV6-6 to TRBJ1-1, with a tentative D call TRBD1 (5 bases). Germline lookup yields CDR1 MNHNY and CDR2 SVGAGI (reference sequence). The V and J ends lost 6 bases and 9 bases respectively, with 23 bases between them. This CDR3 has 15 amino acids. CDR3 in DNA: TGTGCCAGCAGCCCCACCGGGACGGAAGGCGGGAAAGCTTTCTTT. It translates to CASSPTGTEGGKAFF.

The genes are TRBV6-6 and TRBJ1-6; tentative D call: TRBD1 (6 bases). Germline V CDR1 and CDR2: MNHNY, SVGAGI (reference sequence). V shed 4 bases and J shed 10 bases, with 17 bases lying between them. This CDR3 has 15 amino acids. The CDR3 DNA follows: TGTGCCAGCAGTTCCCGACAGGCCGACAGGTCACCCCTCCACTTT. Translation gives CASSSRQADRSPLHF.

The chain joins TRBV7-9 to TRBJ1-1, with no clear D. Deletions cut 5 bases from V and 0 bases from J, with 4 bases between. CDR3 length: 12 amino acids. Germline lookup yields CDR1 SEHNR and CDR2 FQNEAQ (reference sequence). CDR3: CASSIMNTEAFF. As DNA, the CDR3 is TGTGCCAGCAGCATTATGAACACTGAAGCTTTCTTT.

A few counts support this clone. This chain joins TRBV27 and TRBJ2-3; D is unclear. The germline V gene encodes CDR1 MNHEY and CDR2 SMNVEV (reference sequence). CDR3 length: 13 amino acids. V was shortened by 6 bases and J by 6 bases, with 13 bases between the two germline ends. In DNA, the CDR3 is TGTGCCAGCAGCGTTGACCGGCGGGATACGCAGTATTTT. It translates to CASSVDRRDTQYF.

This sequence joins TRBV10-3 and TRBJ1-6; weak D call: TRBD1 (5 bases). Germline V gives CDR1 ENHRY, CDR2 SYGVKD. The CDR3 sequence is 15 residues long. Between the trimmed V and J ends, which lost 7 bases and 0 bases, there was a span of 10 bases. The CDR3 sequence is CAIKGSSSYNSPLHF. CDR3 DNA: TGTGCCATCAAGGGGTCGAGCTCCTATAATTCACCCCTCCACTTT.

The chain combines TRBV6-5 with TRBJ1-1; D is possibly TRBD1 (6 bases). The CDR3 contains 14 residues. Trimming took 5 bases from V and 5 from J, leaving 15 bases between them. Per the germline V gene, CDR1 is MNHEY and CDR2 is SVGAGI. The CDR3 coding sequence is TGTGCCAGCAGTCGGGACATCGAAATAACTGAAGCTTTCTTT. This codes for CASSRDIEITEAFF.

This sequence joins TRBV2 and TRBJ2-7; 10 nucleotides match TRBD1. Germline assignment: CDR1 SNHLY and CDR2 FYNNEI. This CDR3 region has 15 residues. The V gene end was trimmed by 7 bases and the J gene end by 5 bases; junction bases not matched to a gene: 11. In nucleotides, the CDR3 is TGTGCCAGCAATAGCCGGGACAGGGGAAAAAACGAGCAGTACTTC. Translated, it gives CASNSRDRGKNEQYF.

About this clone: The junction and the germline gene differ at one end; a read error may be behind it. The gene calls are TRBV11-2 and TRBJ2-7; 7 positions match TRBD2. The CDR3 runs 11 residues. Germline V CDR1 and CDR2: SGHAT, FQNNGV. The CDR3 here is CASSPGGETQF. Written as DNA, the CDR3 is TGTGCCAGCAGCCCGGGGGGTGAAACCCAATTC. Based on the CDR3 plus reference TRBV11-2 and TRBJ2-7, the full variable domain is EAGVAQSPRYKIIEKRQSVAFWCNPISGHATLYWYQQILGQGPKLLIQFQNNGVVDDSQLPKDRFSAERLKGVDSTLKIQPAKLEDSAVYLCASSPGGETQFGPGTRLTVT.

The chain links TRBV29-1 to TRBJ1-1; D is perhaps TRBD1 (6 bases). Germline V gene data show CDR1 as SQVTM and CDR2 as ANQGSEA. Trimming left V 2 bases short and J 5 bases short, with 12 bases between. The CDR3 runs 13 residues. CDR3 residues: CSVEQGIGTEAFF. The CDR3 bases are TGCAGCGTTGAACAGGGGATCGGGACTGAAGCTTTCTTT.

The chain couples TRBV14 to TRBJ1-1; TRBD1 aligns across 7 bases. The CDR3 sequence is 13 residues long. V shed 5 bases, J shed 3 bases, and the junction held 3 bases outside the gene matches. Germline CDR1 is SGHDN and CDR2 is FVKESK. In DNA form, the CDR3 reads TGTGCCAGCAGCACAGACAGGGACACTGAAGCTTTCTTT. Its translation is CASSTDRDTEAFF.

This clone appeared a few times. This sequence joins TRBV6-5 and TRBJ1-2; D might be TRBD1 (5 bases). Germline loops: CDR1 MNHEY, CDR2 SVGAGI. The CDR3 spans 15 residues. The V end was cut by 4 bases, the J end by 3 bases, with 15 bases between. CDR3 residues: CASSLAGRGDYGYTF. The CDR3, as DNA: TGTGCCAGCAGTTTGGCAGGGAGGGGAGACTATGGCTACACCTTC.

The genes are TRBV7-9 and TRBJ1-1, with a weak D call TRBD1 (5 bases). This CDR3 has 13 residues. Trimming cost V 5 bases and J 4 bases, with 11 bases left between them. Germline V gives CDR1 SEHNR, CDR2 FQNEAQ (reference sequence). The CDR3 here is CASSTGGITEAFF. The CDR3 DNA follows: TGTGCCAGCAGCACCGGGGGGATCACTGAAGCTTTCTTT.

CDR3 residues: CASSLLSGGDEQYF. The CDR3 nucleotides read TGTGCCAGCAGCTTACTATCGGGGGGAGACGAGCAGTACTTC. The chain uses TRBV7-9 and TRBJ2-7; 7 nucleotides align to TRBD2. With 2 bases clipped from V and 5 bases from J, the junction kept 6 bases outside the gene matches. Germline V gives CDR1 SEHNR, CDR2 FQNEAQ (reference sequence). The CDR3 contains 14 residues.

This clone was found a few times. V is TRBV2 and J is TRBJ2-7, with 7 positions matching TRBD1. The V and J ends lost 5 bases and 6 bases, in that order; junction bases with no gene match: 13. The CDR3 is 15 residues long. CDR1 is SNHLY, CDR2 FYNNEI, per germline. As DNA, the CDR3 is TGTGCCAGCAGTTCTTTAGGGACAGCTTTATCCGAGCAGTACTTC. Residues: CASSSLGTALSEQYF.

Details on this clone: A read error may account for a junction end that differs from germline. Other DNA sequences in the same sample also yield this CDR3. The chain employs TRBV27 and TRBJ2-5; 7 nucleotides match TRBD1. The CDR3 extends over 15 amino acids. From germline, CDR1 is MNHEY and CDR2 SMNVEV (reference sequence). DNA of the CDR3: TGCGCCAGCAGTTTAGAGAGGGGGCGGCCAGAGACCCAGTACTTC. Translating gives CASSLERGRPETQYF.

This clone was recorded only once. The chain couples TRBV7-6 to TRBJ2-3, with 7 bases identical to TRBD2. Trimming at V came to 3 bases and at J to 2 bases, leaving 11 bases not matched to a gene. The germline V gene encodes CDR1 SGHVS and CDR2 FNYEAQ. The CDR3 has 17 residues. The CDR3 nucleotides are TGTGCCAGCAGCTTCCCAAATGCGGGGGAGGTCACAGATACGCAGTATTTT. It encodes CASSFPNAGEVTDTQYF.

The chain has TRBV19 and TRBJ2-3; unclear D gene. The germline V gene encodes CDR1 LNHDA and CDR2 SQIVND (reference sequence). V lost 5 bases to trimming and J lost 3 bases, with 15 bases between them. The CDR3 sequence is 15 residues long. CDR3 region: CASSSPRSETDTQYF. The CDR3 DNA is TGTGCCAGTAGTTCCCCTAGAAGCGAAACAGATACGCAGTATTTT.

The chain recombines TRBV25-1 with TRBJ1-1; D possibly corresponds to TRBD1 (5 bases). CDR1 and CDR2 (germline): MGHDK, SYGVNS. Deletions cut 2 bases from V and 5 bases from J, with 15 bases between. The CDR3 sequence is 15 residues long. The CDR3 region is CASSEPQGGRTEAFF. The CDR3 DNA reads as TGTGCCAGCAGTGAACCGCAGGGAGGGAGGACTGAAGCTTTCTTT.

The rearrangement links TRBV9 to TRBJ1-2; 7 bases map to TRBD1. V shed 3 bases, J shed 1 base, and the junction held 6 bases outside the gene matches. The germline gives CDR1 SGDLS, CDR2 YYNGEE. This CDR3 has 15 amino acids. The CDR3 loop reads CASSAGTAINYGYTF. DNA of the CDR3: TGTGCCAGCAGCGCGGGGACAGCGATTAACTATGGCTACACCTTC.

The CDR3 protein is CASSPLGGYGYTF. Here the CDR3 DNA reads TGTGCCAGCAGCCCGCTGGGGGGCTATGGCTACACCTTC. This sequence joins TRBV7-3 and TRBJ1-2; weak D call: TRBD1 (5 bases). Per germline, CDR1 SGHTA and CDR2 FQGTGA. The CDR3 spans 13 residues. Trimming stripped 5 bases from V and 4 bases from J, with 11 bases between. Variable domain in full (rest from reference TRBV7-3 and TRBJ1-2): GAGVSQTPSNKVTEKGKYVELRCDPISGHTALYWYRQSLGQGPEFLIYFQGTGAADDSGLPNDRFFAVRPEGSVSTLKIQRTERGDSAVYLCASSPLGGYGYTFGSGTRLTVV.

This clone was picked up one time. The chain employs TRBV6-5 and TRBJ1-1; 11 bases fit TRBD1. The V segment lost 6 bases and the J segment 4 bases; nucleotides outside the gene matches: 7. The germline V gene has CDR1 MNHEY and CDR2 SVGAGI. The CDR3 is 15 residues long. In nucleotides, the CDR3 is TGTGCCAGCAGAGACCCGGGACAGGGGGTCACTGAAGCTTTCTTT. It encodes CASRDPGQGVTEAFF.

The chain employs TRBV13 and TRBJ2-7, with 7 bases fitting TRBD1. Per the germline V gene, CDR1 is PRHDT and CDR2 is FYEKMQ (reference sequence). The CDR3 consists of 14 residues. The V gene end was trimmed by 4 bases and the J gene end by 0 bases; junction bases not matched to a gene: 3. For the CDR3, the DNA is TGTGCCAGCAGCTACCGGGACAGCTCCTACGAGCAGTACTTC. This codes for CASSYRDSSYEQYF.

J is TRBJ1-3 and V is TRBV6-1; 10 bases fit TRBD1. V lost 4 bases and J lost 6; bases outside the gene matches: 6. The CDR3 runs 15 residues. CDR1 is MNHNS, CDR2 SASEGT, per germline. The CDR3 loop reads CASSALTGGSNTIYF. The DNA of the CDR3 is TGTGCCAGCAGTGCGTTGACAGGGGGCTCAAACACCATATATTTT.

In its sample, this clone was seen a few times. The chain is built from TRBV27 and TRBJ2-1; 8 positions agree with TRBD2. Germline V gene lookup returns CDR1 MNHEY and CDR2 SMNVEV (reference sequence). V was clipped by 4 bases and J by 10 bases; unmatched bases: 12. The CDR3 is made up of 15 amino acids. The CDR3 region is CASSSGAGGMVEQFF. DNA for the CDR3: TGTGCCAGCAGTTCCGGGGCGGGAGGCATGGTAGAGCAGTTCTTC.